Below are 17 T cell receptor beta chains sequenced from a single sample in a study of regulatory T cells in long-lasting Graves disease. The time point is: newly diagnosed GD, antithyroid drugs for less than 3 months. Following extraction of RNA from PBMCs, that RNA was used to make the TCR library. HTBI primers from iRepertoire and Arm-PCR of CDR3 regions yielded the TCR beta libraries. TCRdb passed the multiplex PCR reads through MiXCR, listing each CDR3 protein once. The sample records about 420,000 distinct CDR3 sequences, over 15% being singletons. This sample was also put to use in a study of T cells in Graves' hyperthyroidism and ophthalmopathy.

Sequencing used peripheral blood mononuclear cells (PBMCs), obtained at new diagnosis, from a patient treated with antithyroid drugs. These receptors were collected from a woman in her late teens or twenties with Graves disease.

This clonotype was found many times. The chain combines TRBV6-1 with TRBJ2-7, with D tentatively TRBD1 (6 bases). The germline V and J ends were trimmed by 6 bases and 3 bases, with 12 bases remaining between them. CDR3 length: 13 residues. In germline, CDR1 is MNHNS, CDR2 SASEGT. The CDR3 region is CASSPRGNYEQYF. The CDR3 DNA sequence: TGTGCCAGCAGCCCTAGGGGGAACTACGAGCAGTACTTC.

This clonotype was counted only a few times. The chain combines TRBV20-1 with TRBJ2-7; 8 bases line up with TRBD2. The CDR3 runs to 15 residues. The germline V gene has CDR1 DFQATT and CDR2 SNEGSKA (reference sequence). J gave up 4 bases and V 0 bases, and 8 bases lay outside the gene matches. The chain's CDR3 is CSARDLSGTGYEQYF. The CDR3 coding sequence is TGCAGTGCTAGAGACCTTAGCGGGACCGGATACGAGCAGTACTTC.

The chain employs TRBV25-1 and TRBJ2-2; a possible D gene is TRBD2 (6 bases). CDR3 length: 15 amino acids. Germline CDR1 and CDR2: MGHDK and SYGVNS. V lost 5 bases to trimming and J lost 1 base, with 11 bases between them. CDR3 region: CASSSRGRNTGELFF. CDR3 sequence (DNA): TGTGCCAGCAGTTCGCGGGGAAGGAACACCGGGGAGCTGTTTTTT.

This clonotype was observed at least ten times. The chain recombines TRBV28 with TRBJ1-3; possible D gene TRBD1, 6 bases. The V end was cut by 7 bases, the J end by 0 bases, with 13 bases between. CDR1 is MDHEN, CDR2 SYDVKM, per germline. The CDR3 has 15 amino acids. CDR3 DNA sequence: TGTGCCAGCAAAATAGGGGGTCCCTCTGGAAACACCATATATTTT. Protein product: CASKIGGPSGNTIYF.

The V gene is TRBV12-3 or TRBV12-4, the J gene TRBJ2-7, with a possible D match to TRBD1 (5 bases). The CDR3 consists of 13 residues. Trimming took 4 bases from V and 8 from J, leaving 15 bases between them. The CDR3 DNA sequence: TGTGCCAGCAGTTCTCCGACCGAGGACAAGCAGTACTTC. Translated: CASSSPTEDKQYF.

V and J are TRBV27 and TRBJ2-5; 7 nucleotides match TRBD2. Per germline, CDR1 MNHEY and CDR2 SMNVEV (reference sequence). The length of the CDR3 is 15 residues. V lost 5 bases and J lost 3; bases outside the gene matches: 9. The CDR3 DNA reads TGTGCCAGCAGTCAATCACTAGCGTCTAAAGAGACCCAGTACTTC. As protein: CASSQSLASKETQYF.

This clonotype was seen ten or more times. The rearrangement links TRBV7-3 to TRBJ2-1; TRBD2 matches 16 bases. There are 17 residues in the CDR3. J was trimmed by 5 bases and V by 3 bases; bases with no gene match: 4. Germline V gene data show CDR1 as SGHTA and CDR2 as FQGTGA. The CDR3 sequence: CASSLGLAGGPHNEQFF. In DNA, the CDR3 is TGTGCCAGCAGCTTGGGACTAGCGGGAGGGCCTCACAATGAGCAGTTCTTC.

This clonotype was observed many times. The rearrangement uses TRBV28 and TRBJ1-2, with D uncertain. The CDR3 length is 14 residues. Germline loops: CDR1 MDHEN, CDR2 SYDVKM. The ends were cut back, 6 bases at V and 0 bases at J, with 11 bases in the middle. The CDR3 DNA reads as TGTGCCAGCAGGGACGGGAGAACTAACTATGGCTACACCTTC. This translates into CASRDGRTNYGYTF.

This clonotype was found many times. V usage is TRBV3-1 and J usage is TRBJ1-1, with TRBD1 matching 9 bases. V lost 4 bases and J lost 6; bases outside the gene matches: 6. Germline V gene data show CDR1 as LGHDT and CDR2 as YNNKEL (reference sequence). This CDR3 spans 14 amino acids. The CDR3 sequence is CASSPTQGASEAFF. CDR3 bases: TGTGCCAGCAGCCCCACACAGGGGGCCTCTGAAGCTTTCTTT.

The CDR3 sequence is CASRVYLTGSYEQYF. The CDR3 nucleotides read TGTGCCAGCAGAGTTTATCTTACTGGCTCCTACGAGCAGTACTTC. This sequence joins TRBV27 and TRBJ2-7; D not resolved. The V and J ends lost 6 bases and 0 bases respectively, with 15 bases between them. Germline CDR1 and CDR2: MNHEY and SMNVEV (reference sequence). CDR3 length equals 15 residues.

This clonotype was seen repeatedly, ten times or more. V usage is TRBV20-1 and J usage is TRBJ2-1; 12 bases agree with TRBD2. The J segment lost 8 bases and the V segment lost 6 bases, leaving 5 bases of the junction unmatched. Germline CDR1 is DFQATT and CDR2 is SNEGSKA (reference sequence). The CDR3 extends over 13 amino acids. CDR3 loop: CSAPTSGSDEQFF. The CDR3 DNA reads as TGCAGTGCACCGACTAGCGGGAGTGATGAGCAGTTCTTC.

This clonotype was found many times. The V gene is TRBV7-6, the J gene TRBJ2-1, with D unresolved. The V gene lost 5 bases and the J gene lost 3 bases, with 11 bases spanning the gap. The CDR3 length is 14 residues. Germline V gene lookup returns CDR1 SGHVS and CDR2 FNYEAQ. The DNA for the CDR3 is TGTGCCAGCAGCCCTATGACTCTCTACAATGAGCAGTTCTTC. Its translation: CASSPMTLYNEQFF.

This clonotype showed up many times. The chain employs TRBV6-1 and TRBJ1-5; D perhaps matches TRBD1 (5 bases). V gave up 8 bases and J gave up 2 bases, with 10 bases separating them. The CDR3 is 13 residues long. From germline, CDR1 is MNHNS and CDR2 SASEGT. CDR3 sequence reads: CASGRGGNQPQHF. The CDR3 bases are TGTGCCAGCGGAAGGGGTGGCAATCAGCCCCAGCATTTT.

Comment on this clonotype: A much larger clone lies one base from this, so it may be a read error. V gene TRBV7-2 combines with J gene TRBJ2-1; possibly TRBD1 or TRBD2 for D (5 bases each). The CDR3 has 15 amino acids. Germline V gene lookup returns CDR1 SGHTA and CDR2 FQGNSA. The CDR3 DNA follows: TGTGCCAGCAGCTCCGAACTAGGGACCTACAATGAGCAGTCCTTC. As protein: CASSSELGTYNEQSF.

This clonotype was counted ten times or more. Written as DNA, the CDR3 is TGTGCCAGCAGCCGACCTGGACTAGCGGGACAAGAGACCCAGTACTTC. Translating gives CASSRPGLAGQETQYF. The gene calls are TRBV7-2 and TRBJ2-1; 12 bases align to TRBD2. The J call may be incorrect, as the DNA end agrees better with TRBJ2-5. Germline CDR1 and CDR2: SGHTA and FQGNSA. CDR3 length: 16 amino acids.

This rearrangement joins TRBV29-1 to TRBJ1-1, with TRBD1 matching 10 bases. The ends lost 6 bases at V and 2 bases at J; junction bases unmatched: 9. The CDR3 is 15 amino acids. CDR1 SQVTM and CDR2 ANQGSEA come from the germline V gene. The CDR3 sequence: CSVGTGAGGNTEAFF. The CDR3 nucleotides are TGCAGCGTGGGGACAGGGGCCGGGGGAAACACTGAAGCTTTCTTT.

At least ten counts were recorded for this clonotype. This sequence joins TRBV11-2 and TRBJ1-4, with D hard to call. The ends were cut back, 3 bases at V and 4 bases at J, with 6 bases in the middle. There are 13 residues in the CDR3. Germline CDR1 is SGHAT and CDR2 is FQNNGV. The CDR3 here is CASSFGNNEKLFF. CDR3 DNA sequence: TGTGCCAGCAGCTTTGGGAATAATGAAAAACTGTTTTTT.